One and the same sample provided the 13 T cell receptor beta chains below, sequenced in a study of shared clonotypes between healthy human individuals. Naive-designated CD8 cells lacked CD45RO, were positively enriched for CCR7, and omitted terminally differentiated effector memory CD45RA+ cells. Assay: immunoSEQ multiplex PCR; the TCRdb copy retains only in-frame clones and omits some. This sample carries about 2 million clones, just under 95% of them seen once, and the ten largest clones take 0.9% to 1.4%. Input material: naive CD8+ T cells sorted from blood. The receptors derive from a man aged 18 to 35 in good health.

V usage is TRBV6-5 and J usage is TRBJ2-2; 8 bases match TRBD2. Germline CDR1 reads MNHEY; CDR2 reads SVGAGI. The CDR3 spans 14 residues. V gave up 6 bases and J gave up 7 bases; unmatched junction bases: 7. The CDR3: CASSLGLAGGELFF. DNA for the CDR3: TGTGCCAGCAGCCTCGGACTAGCCGGCGGGGAGCTGTTTTTT.

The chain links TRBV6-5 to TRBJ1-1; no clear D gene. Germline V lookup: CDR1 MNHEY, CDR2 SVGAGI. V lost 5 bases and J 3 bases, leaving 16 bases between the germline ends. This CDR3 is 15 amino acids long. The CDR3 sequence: CASSLLGFGDTEAFF. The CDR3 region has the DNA TGTGCCAGCAGTCTCCTGGGCTTCGGGGACACTGAAGCTTTCTTT.

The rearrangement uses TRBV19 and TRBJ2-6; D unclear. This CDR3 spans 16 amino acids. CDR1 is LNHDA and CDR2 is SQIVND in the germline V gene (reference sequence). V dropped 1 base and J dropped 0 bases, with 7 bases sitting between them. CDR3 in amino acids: CASSIVIGSGANVLTF. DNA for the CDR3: TGTGCCAGTAGTATAGTGATCGGCTCTGGGGCCAACGTCCTGACTTTC.

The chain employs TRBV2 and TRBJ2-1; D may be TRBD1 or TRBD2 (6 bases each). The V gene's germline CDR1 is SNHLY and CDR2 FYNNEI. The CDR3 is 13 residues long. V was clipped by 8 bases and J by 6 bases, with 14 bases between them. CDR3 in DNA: TGTGCCAGCTCAAGGGGGGCGGGCAATGAGCAGTTCTTC. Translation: CASSRGAGNEQFF.

CDR3 nucleotide sequence: TGTGCCAGCAGTTTAGGGCCCGGGACAGGGTTCACAGATACGCAGTATTTT. Translating it yields CASSLGPGTGFTDTQYF. The chain employs TRBV27 and TRBJ2-3, with 9 bases matching TRBD1. Trimming took 2 bases from V and 2 from J; bases not matched to a gene: 8. The germline gives CDR1 MNHEY, CDR2 SMNVEV (reference sequence). The CDR3 has 17 amino acids.

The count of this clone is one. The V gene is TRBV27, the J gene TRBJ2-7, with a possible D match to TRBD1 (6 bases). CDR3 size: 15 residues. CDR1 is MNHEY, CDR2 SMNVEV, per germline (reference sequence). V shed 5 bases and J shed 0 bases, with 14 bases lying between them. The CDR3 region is CASSPTGYGSYEQYF. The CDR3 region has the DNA TGTGCCAGCAGTCCGACAGGATACGGCTCCTACGAGCAGTACTTC.

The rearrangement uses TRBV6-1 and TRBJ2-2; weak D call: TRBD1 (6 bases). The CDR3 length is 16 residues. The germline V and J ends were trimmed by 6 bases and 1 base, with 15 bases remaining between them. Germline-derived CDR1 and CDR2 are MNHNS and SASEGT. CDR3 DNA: TGTGCCAGCAGGGAACAGGGAGTTCAGAACACCGGGGAGCTGTTTTTT. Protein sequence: CASREQGVQNTGELFF.

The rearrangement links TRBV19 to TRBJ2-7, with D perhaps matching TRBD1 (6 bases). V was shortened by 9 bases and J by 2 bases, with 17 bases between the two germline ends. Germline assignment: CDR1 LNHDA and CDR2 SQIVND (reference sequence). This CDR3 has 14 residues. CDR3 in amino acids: CARGETGNAYEQYF. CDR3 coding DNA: TGTGCCAGAGGGGAGACAGGTAACGCCTACGAGCAGTACTTC.

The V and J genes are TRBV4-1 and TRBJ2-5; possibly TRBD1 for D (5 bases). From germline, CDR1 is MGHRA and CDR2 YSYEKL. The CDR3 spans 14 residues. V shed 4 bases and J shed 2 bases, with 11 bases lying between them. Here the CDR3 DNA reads TGCGCCAGCAGCCCTCAGGGCCCTCAAGAGACCCAGTACTTC. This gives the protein CASSPQGPQETQYF.

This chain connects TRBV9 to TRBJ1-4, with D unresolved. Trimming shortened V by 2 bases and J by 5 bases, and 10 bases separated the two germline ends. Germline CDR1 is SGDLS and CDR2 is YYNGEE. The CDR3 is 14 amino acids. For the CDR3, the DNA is TGTGCCAGCAGCGTCTGGGGAGGGAATGAAAAACTGTTTTTT. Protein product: CASSVWGGNEKLFF.

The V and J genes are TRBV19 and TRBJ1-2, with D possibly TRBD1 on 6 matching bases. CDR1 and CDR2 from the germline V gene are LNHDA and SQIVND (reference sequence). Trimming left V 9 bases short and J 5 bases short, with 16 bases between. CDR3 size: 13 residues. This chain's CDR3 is CASASGGEYGYTF. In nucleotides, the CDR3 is TGTGCCAGCGCCTCGGGGGGCGAGTATGGCTACACCTTC.

CDR3 coding DNA: TGTGCCAGCAGTTTAGGTTCCGGGGAGCTGTTTTTT. The encoded protein is CASSLGSGELFF. The chain joins TRBV28 to TRBJ2-2, with D unclear. This CDR3 region has 12 residues. The V gene lost 2 bases and the J gene lost 6 bases, with 4 bases spanning the gap. Per germline, CDR1 MDHEN and CDR2 SYDVKM.

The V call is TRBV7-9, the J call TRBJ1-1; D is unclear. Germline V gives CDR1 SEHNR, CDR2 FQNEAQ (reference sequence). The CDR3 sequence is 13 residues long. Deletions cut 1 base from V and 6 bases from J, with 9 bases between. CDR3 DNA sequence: TGTGCCAGCAGCTTAGGATCGGGAGCTGAAGCTTTCTTT. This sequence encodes CASSLGSGAEAFF.